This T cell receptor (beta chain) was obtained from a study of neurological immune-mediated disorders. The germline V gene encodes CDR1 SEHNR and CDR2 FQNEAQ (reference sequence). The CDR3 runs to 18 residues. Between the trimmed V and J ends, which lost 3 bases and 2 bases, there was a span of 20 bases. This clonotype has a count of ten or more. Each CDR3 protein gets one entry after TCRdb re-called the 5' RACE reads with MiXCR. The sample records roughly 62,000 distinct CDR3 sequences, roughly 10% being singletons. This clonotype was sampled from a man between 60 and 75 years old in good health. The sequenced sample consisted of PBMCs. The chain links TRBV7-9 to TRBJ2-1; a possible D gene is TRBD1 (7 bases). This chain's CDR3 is CASSFAGTVHSTYNEQFF. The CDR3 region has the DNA TGTGCCAGCAGCTTCGCGGGGACAGTCCACTCAACCTACAATGAGCAGTTCTTC.